A selection of T cell receptor beta chains follows, all from one sample in a study of cytomegalovirus exposure and HLA in healthy donors. The table came from immunoSEQ multiplex PCR; TCRdb's copy has only in-frame clones and leaves some out. Among approximately 140,000 clones listed, 63% were seen once. Sequences were obtained from PBMCs. All receptors derive from a woman aged 55-75 years in good health and CMV-seropositive. Both conserved end residues are part of each CDR3. A D gene is named only where the DNA matches it firmly. A row's size may be missing; if present it is once, few, many or a size class.

j_gene: TRBJ2-1; abundance: NA; d_gene: TRBD2; v_gene: TRBV5-4; CDR3aa: CASSLGGLAGEREQFF; CDR3nt: TGTGCCAGCAGCTTGGGGGGTTTAGCGGGAGAGCGTGAGCAGTTCTTC
j_gene: TRBJ1-1; abundance: NA; d_gene: NA; v_gene: TRBV18; CDR3aa: CASSPQGGENTEAFF; CDR3nt: TGTGCCAGCTCACCTCAGGGTGGAGAGAACACTGAAGCTTTCTTT
j_gene: TRBJ2-2; abundance: NA; d_gene: NA; v_gene: TRBV27; CDR3aa: CASRAEAGELFF; CDR3nt: TGTGCCAGCAGGGCGGAAGCCGGGGAGCTGTTTTTT
j_gene: TRBJ1-1; abundance: few; d_gene: NA; v_gene: TRBV30; CDR3aa: CAWSVSNTEAFF; CDR3nt: TGTGCCTGGAGTGTAAGCAACACTGAAGCTTTCTTT
j_gene: TRBJ2-7; abundance: NA; d_gene: NA; v_gene: TRBV28; CDR3aa: CASIRTSPYEQYF; CDR3nt: TGTGCCAGCATAAGGACATCCCCTTACGAGCAGTACTTC
j_gene: TRBJ2-7; abundance: few; d_gene: TRBD2; v_gene: TRBV29-1; CDR3aa: CSVESGGDYEQYF; CDR3nt: TGCAGCGTTGAATCGGGAGGGGACTACGAGCAGTACTTC
j_gene: TRBJ2-7; abundance: once; d_gene: NA; v_gene: TRBV4-1; CDR3aa: CASSQTGSGSYEQYF; CDR3nt: TGCGCCAGCAGCCAAACAGGGTCGGGCTCCTACGAGCAGTACTTC
j_gene: TRBJ2-7; abundance: NA; d_gene: TRBD1; v_gene: TRBV12-5; CDR3aa: CASGLALTGASNEQYF; CDR3nt: TGTGCTAGTGGTTTGGCTCTGACAGGGGCGTCTAACGAGCAGTACTTC
j_gene: TRBJ2-7; abundance: NA; d_gene: NA; v_gene: TRBV6-5; CDR3aa: CASSTPGEQYF; CDR3nt: TGTGCCAGCAGTACCCCAGGCGAGCAGTACTTC
j_gene: TRBJ1-1; abundance: NA; d_gene: NA; v_gene: TRBV29-1; CDR3aa: CSVAGPTDLSPKSF; CDR3nt: TGCAGCGTGGCGGGCCCTACGGACTTAAGCCCAAAGAGTTTT
j_gene: TRBJ2-3; abundance: NA; d_gene: NA; v_gene: TRBV18; CDR3aa: CASSPADSADTQYF; CDR3nt: TGTGCCAGCTCACCTGCGGACTCTGCGGATACGCAGTATTTT
j_gene: TRBJ2-1; abundance: NA; d_gene: TRBD2; v_gene: TRBV7-3; CDR3aa: CASSLTPETLTSKQFF; CDR3nt: TGTGCCAGCAGCTTAACCCCAGAAACCTTGACTAGCAAGCAGTTCTTC
j_gene: TRBJ2-7; abundance: few; d_gene: TRBD1; v_gene: TRBV28; CDR3aa: CATGTGPYEQYF; CDR3nt: TGTGCCACCGGGACAGGCCCCTACGAGCAGTACTTC
j_gene: TRBJ1-2; abundance: NA; d_gene: NA; v_gene: TRBV28; CDR3aa: CASSLAETGNYGYTF; CDR3nt: TGTGCCAGCAGTTTAGCAGAAACAGGGAACTATGGCTACACCTTC
j_gene: TRBJ2-7; abundance: NA; d_gene: TRBD1; v_gene: TRBV5-1; CDR3aa: CASSLGTGGPDEQYF; CDR3nt: TGCGCCAGCAGCTTGGGGACAGGGGGGCCGGACGAGCAGTACTTC
j_gene: TRBJ1-1; abundance: NA; d_gene: NA; v_gene: TRBV27; CDR3aa: CASSLGATEAFF; CDR3nt: TGTGCCAGCAGTCTGGGGGCCACTGAAGCTTTCTTT
j_gene: TRBJ2-7; abundance: once; d_gene: NA; v_gene: TRBV9; CDR3aa: CASSVVGGHEQYF; CDR3nt: TGTGCCAGCAGCGTAGTTGGGGGCCACGAGCAGTACTTC
j_gene: TRBJ2-1; abundance: NA; d_gene: TRBD2; v_gene: TRBV7-3; CDR3aa: CASSASSGSYNEQFF; CDR3nt: TGTGCCAGCAGCGCTTCTAGCGGGAGTTACAATGAGCAGTTCTTC
j_gene: TRBJ1-2; abundance: NA; d_gene: TRBD1; v_gene: TRBV7-9; CDR3aa: CASSFGQGASGYTF; CDR3nt: TGTGCCAGCAGCTTTGGACAGGGGGCAAGTGGCTACACCTTC
j_gene: TRBJ2-1; abundance: NA; d_gene: TRBD1; v_gene: TRBV7-9; CDR3aa: CASSRYGTGVNEQFF; CDR3nt: TGTGCCAGCAGCCGTTATGGGACAGGGGTCAATGAGCAGTTCTTC
j_gene: TRBJ2-7; abundance: few; d_gene: NA; v_gene: TRBV5-4; CDR3aa: CASSFSGSYEQYF; CDR3nt: TGTGCCAGCAGCTTCTCCGGGTCCTACGAGCAGTACTTC
j_gene: TRBJ2-2; abundance: once; d_gene: NA; v_gene: TRBV6-1; CDR3aa: CASSELLNTGELFF; CDR3nt: TGTGCCAGCAGTGAGCTCCTAAACACCGGGGAGCTGTTTTTT
j_gene: TRBJ2-3; abundance: NA; d_gene: TRBD2; v_gene: TRBV7-2; CDR3aa: CASSLARRGDTQYF; CDR3nt: TGTGCCAGCAGCTTAGCTCGGCGGGGGGATACGCAGTATTTT
j_gene: TRBJ1-5; abundance: few; d_gene: NA; v_gene: TRBV6-6; CDR3aa: CASRRGVQPQHF; CDR3nt: TGTGCCAGCAGGCGGGGGGTTCAGCCCCAGCATTTT
j_gene: TRBJ2-3; abundance: NA; d_gene: TRBD2; v_gene: TRBV10-3; CDR3aa: CAIGTSGSSTDTQYF; CDR3nt: TGTGCCATCGGGACTAGCGGGTCTAGCACAGATACGCAGTATTTT
j_gene: TRBJ2-1; abundance: NA; d_gene: TRBD2; v_gene: TRBV7-2; CDR3aa: CASSFSGTTYNEQFF; CDR3nt: TGTGCCAGCAGCTTTTCCGGGACTACTTACAATGAGCAGTTCTTC
j_gene: TRBJ2-1; abundance: NA; d_gene: TRBD2; v_gene: TRBV9; CDR3aa: CASSFGTSSQNEQFF; CDR3nt: TGTGCCAGCAGCTTCGGGACTAGTAGTCAGAATGAGCAGTTCTTC
j_gene: TRBJ2-7; abundance: NA; d_gene: NA; v_gene: TRBV5-1; CDR3aa: CASSLQGPTEQYF; CDR3nt: TGCGCCAGCAGCTTGCAGGGCCCTACCGAGCAGTACTTC
j_gene: TRBJ2-5; abundance: NA; d_gene: NA; v_gene: TRBV11-2; CDR3aa: CASRPTPGTLTQETQYF; CDR3nt: TGTGCCAGCAGGCCCACGCCCGGGACTTTGACACAAGAGACCCAGTACTTC
j_gene: TRBJ2-3; abundance: NA; d_gene: TRBD2; v_gene: TRBV7-8; CDR3aa: CASSLDPGGSTDTQYF; CDR3nt: TGTGCCAGCAGCTTAGATCCGGGGGGGAGCACAGATACGCAGTATTTT
j_gene: TRBJ2-1; abundance: few; d_gene: TRBD1; v_gene: TRBV29-1; CDR3aa: CSVGDRGQAYNEQFF; CDR3nt: TGCAGCGTTGGGGACAGGGGGCAGGCCTACAATGAGCAGTTCTTC
j_gene: TRBJ2-3; abundance: NA; d_gene: NA; v_gene: TRBV18; CDR3aa: CASSPLSPTSTDTQYF; CDR3nt: TGTGCCAGCTCACCACTCTCTCCAACTAGCACAGATACGCAGTATTTT
j_gene: TRBJ2-1; abundance: NA; d_gene: NA; v_gene: TRBV7-3; CDR3aa: CASSLVGGTDGANEQFF; CDR3nt: TGTGCCAGCAGCTTAGTCGGCGGGACGGACGGGGCGAATGAGCAGTTCTTC
j_gene: TRBJ1-1; abundance: NA; d_gene: TRBD1; v_gene: TRBV2; CDR3aa: CASSGTGQGEAFF; CDR3nt: TGTGCCAGCAGTGGGACGGGACAGGGGGAAGCTTTCTTT
j_gene: TRBJ1-5; abundance: NA; d_gene: NA; v_gene: TRBV5-8; CDR3aa: CASSFGENQPQHF; CDR3nt: TGTGCCAGCAGCTTCGGGGAAAATCAGCCCCAGCATTTT
j_gene: TRBJ1-2; abundance: NA; d_gene: NA; v_gene: TRBV19; CDR3aa: CASSIARVEGYTF; CDR3nt: TGTGCCAGTAGTATCGCCAGGGTAGAAGGCTACACCTTC
j_gene: TRBJ2-2; abundance: NA; d_gene: TRBD2; v_gene: TRBV29-1; CDR3aa: CSVPGTSGRAGELFF; CDR3nt: TGCAGCGTTCCCGGGACTAGCGGGAGGGCCGGGGAGCTGTTTTTT
j_gene: TRBJ1-5; abundance: NA; d_gene: TRBD1; v_gene: TRBV14; CDR3aa: CASSSQGDQPQHF; CDR3nt: TGTGCCAGCAGCTCACAGGGGGATCAGCCCCAGCATTTT
j_gene: TRBJ1-2; abundance: few; d_gene: NA; v_gene: TRBV4-2; CDR3aa: CASSHDWDYGYTF; CDR3nt: TGTGCCAGCAGCCACGACTGGGACTATGGCTACACCTTC
j_gene: TRBJ2-3; abundance: NA; d_gene: NA; v_gene: TRBV7-9; CDR3aa: CASSFYTDTQYF; CDR3nt: TGTGCCAGCAGCTTCTATACAGATACGCAGTATTTT
j_gene: TRBJ2-2; abundance: NA; d_gene: NA; v_gene: TRBV11-2; CDR3aa: CASSLARERAGELFF; CDR3nt: TGTGCCAGCAGCTTAGCCCGTGAGAGGGCCGGGGAGCTGTTTTTT
j_gene: TRBJ2-5; abundance: NA; d_gene: NA; v_gene: TRBV6-5; CDR3aa: CASSRLGSQETQYF; CDR3nt: TGTGCCAGCAGCCGCTTAGGGAGTCAAGAGACCCAGTACTTC
j_gene: TRBJ2-4; abundance: NA; d_gene: NA; v_gene: TRBV7-2; CDR3aa: CASSGDVVGKNIQYF; CDR3nt: TGTGCCTCCTCCGGGGATGTGGTAGGCAAAAACATTCAGTACTTC
j_gene: TRBJ2-1; abundance: NA; d_gene: TRBD1; v_gene: TRBV10-1; CDR3aa: CASSRDRAYEQFF; CDR3nt: TGCGCCAGCAGCCGGGACAGGGCCTATGAGCAGTTCTTC
j_gene: TRBJ2-7; abundance: NA; d_gene: NA; v_gene: TRBV18; CDR3aa: CASSPTLPPSSYEQYF; CDR3nt: TGTGCCAGCTCACCAACTCTTCCCCCATCCTCCTACGAGCAGTACTTC
j_gene: TRBJ1-3; abundance: NA; d_gene: NA; v_gene: TRBV19; CDR3aa: CASSFEGGRKLGNTIYF; CDR3nt: TGTGCCAGTAGTTTCGAGGGTGGCAGAAAACTTGGAAACACCATATATTTT
j_gene: TRBJ2-3; abundance: NA; d_gene: NA; v_gene: TRBV4-2; CDR3aa: CASSLTGPEGTQYF; CDR3nt: TGTGCCAGCAGCCTTACTGGGCCCGAGGGTACGCAGTATTTT
j_gene: TRBJ2-3; abundance: NA; d_gene: NA; v_gene: TRBV18; CDR3aa: CASSYLGRRDTQYF; CDR3nt: TGTGCCAGCTCATATTTGGGGCGCAGGGATACGCAGTATTTT
j_gene: TRBJ2-3; abundance: NA; d_gene: NA; v_gene: TRBV18; CDR3aa: CASSPQSTDTQYF; CDR3nt: TGTGCCAGCTCACCGCAGAGCACAGATACGCAGTATTTT
j_gene: TRBJ1-2; abundance: NA; d_gene: TRBD1; v_gene: TRBV7-8; CDR3aa: CASSPRDRGDYGYTF; CDR3nt: TGTGCCAGCAGCCCGCGGGACAGGGGCGACTATGGCTACACCTTC
j_gene: TRBJ2-7; abundance: NA; d_gene: NA; v_gene: TRBV27; CDR3aa: CASSLRGLHEQYF; CDR3nt: TGTGCCAGCAGTTTAAGGGGACTTCACGAGCAGTACTTC
j_gene: TRBJ2-7; abundance: NA; d_gene: NA; v_gene: TRBV9; CDR3aa: CASSVGVTGHYEQYF; CDR3nt: TGTGCCAGCAGCGTAGGAGTCACAGGCCACTACGAGCAGTACTTC